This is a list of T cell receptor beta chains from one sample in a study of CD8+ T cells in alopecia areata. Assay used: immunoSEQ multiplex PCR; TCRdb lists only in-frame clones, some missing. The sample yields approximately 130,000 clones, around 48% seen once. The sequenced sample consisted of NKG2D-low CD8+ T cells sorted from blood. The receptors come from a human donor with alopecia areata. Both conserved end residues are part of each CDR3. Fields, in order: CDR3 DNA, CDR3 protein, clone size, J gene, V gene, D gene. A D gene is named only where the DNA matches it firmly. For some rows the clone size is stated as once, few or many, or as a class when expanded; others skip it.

TGCAGCGTTGACCCTACGACTAGCTCCAATGAGCAGTTCTTC	CSVDPTTSSNEQFF	once	TRBJ2-1	TRBV29-1	TRBD2
TGTGCCAGCAGTGTCCAGTACAATGAGCAGTTCTTC	CASSVQYNEQFF	few	TRBJ2-1	TRBV2	-
TGCGCCAGCAGCCAAGAGTCGGCAGGCTACGAGCAGTACTTC	CASSQESAGYEQYF	-	TRBJ2-7	TRBV4-1	-
TGTGCCAGCAGTGGAGGCATTGATGGCTACACCTTC	CASSGGIDGYTF	-	TRBJ1-2	TRBV2	-
TGTGCCAGCAGCCTACGGGGCAATCAGCCCCAGCATTTT	CASSLRGNQPQHF	-	TRBJ1-5	TRBV27	-
TGCGCCAGCACGGGACTAGAGGGCTACGAGCAGTACTTC	CASTGLEGYEQYF	-	TRBJ2-7	TRBV5-1	TRBD2
TGCACCAGCAGCCAAGCTCACGGGCCACCCACAGATACGCAGTATTTT	CTSSQAHGPPTDTQYF	-	TRBJ2-3	TRBV1	-
TGCAGCGTTGAACGGGACCCATACACCGGGGAGCTGTTTTTT	CSVERDPYTGELFF	-	TRBJ2-2	TRBV29-1	-
TGTGCCTGGAGTGTAAGACTAGCGGGAGGTACCAATGAGCAGTTCTTC	CAWSVRLAGGTNEQFF	-	TRBJ2-1	TRBV30	TRBD2
TGCAGCGTTGGGACTAGCAATCGTTACGAGCAGTACTTC	CSVGTSNRYEQYF	-	TRBJ2-7	TRBV29-1	TRBD2
TGCGCCAGCAGCTTAACCCTTTCCCGCAATGAGCAGTTCTTC	CASSLTLSRNEQFF	few	TRBJ2-1	TRBV5-1	-
TGTGCCAGCAGTGAGTACAATCAGCCCCAGCATTTT	CASSEYNQPQHF	few	TRBJ1-5	TRBV27	-
TGTGCCAGCAGTTCCGGGACTAGCGGGTACACAGATACGCAGTATTTT	CASSSGTSGYTDTQYF	-	TRBJ2-3	TRBV27	TRBD2
TGTGCCAGCTGTACCCACGCATGTGACGAGCAGTACTTC	CASCTHACDEQYF	-	TRBJ2-7	TRBV27	-
TGTGCCTGGAGTGTCACAGATCAGCCCCAGCATTTT	CAWSVTDQPQHF	-	TRBJ1-5	TRBV30	-
TGTGCCAGCAGTGAAGCAGGAACTAATGAAAAACTGTTTTTT	CASSEAGTNEKLFF	few	TRBJ1-4	TRBV6-1	-
TGCGCCAGCAGCCCGACTAGCGGGATTGAAGAGACCCAGTACTTC	CASSPTSGIEETQYF	-	TRBJ2-5	TRBV4-1	TRBD2
TGTGCCAGCAGCTCTACCGGGACAGGGAGTTCTATTACTGAAGCTTTCTTT	CASSSTGTGSSITEAFF	-	TRBJ1-1	TRBV9	TRBD1
TGCAGCGTACGACAGGGAGGTGAGCAGTACTTC	CSVRQGGEQYF	-	TRBJ2-7	TRBV29-1	-
TGCGCCAGCCTCGGGGCACAGAAGCAGTACTTC	CASLGAQKQYF	-	TRBJ2-7	TRBV4-1	-
TGCAGTGGAGCGGACTACAATGAGCAGTTCTTC	CSGADYNEQFF	-	TRBJ2-1	TRBV20-1	-
TGTGCCAGCAGCTCCGGGACAGGGGCCTCTAGCAATCAGCCCCAGCATTTT	CASSSGTGASSNQPQHF	few	TRBJ1-5	TRBV28	TRBD1
TGTGCCAGCAGCCTGGGGCTAGCGGAGAGTAACACCGGGGAGCTGTTTTTT	CASSLGLAESNTGELFF	few	TRBJ2-2	TRBV9	TRBD2
TGCGCCAGCAGCCAAGGTGTCCCGGGGACCACTGAAGCTTTCTTT	CASSQGVPGTTEAFF	few	TRBJ1-1	TRBV4-3	-
TGCAGCGTTGAAGATCCGACGAGAAGCTCCTACAATGAGCAGTTCTTC	CSVEDPTRSSYNEQFF	-	TRBJ2-1	TRBV29-1	-
TGCGCCAGCAGTCAGTCTCGGAACACTGAAGCTTTCTTT	CASSQSRNTEAFF	few	TRBJ1-1	TRBV5-1	-
TGTGCCAGCAGTTTGAGTGGTAGGGTCCCCGATACGCAGTATTTT	CASSLSGRVPDTQYF	-	TRBJ2-3	TRBV28	-
TGTGCCAGCAGTTTAGGGGGGAGCTCCTACAATGAGCAGTTCTTC	CASSLGGSSYNEQFF	few	TRBJ2-1	TRBV27	-
TGTGCCTGGAGTGACAGGGAAAACATTCAGTACTTC	CAWSDRENIQYF	-	TRBJ2-4	TRBV30	-
TGTGCCAGTACCGGGACTAGCACCGAGCGGGAGCTGTTTTTT	CASTGTSTERELFF	-	TRBJ2-2	TRBV19	TRBD2
TGTGCCTTCCTCCGACTAGCGGGAGTAATCGGTGAGCAGTTCTTC	CAFLRLAGVIGEQFF	-	TRBJ2-1	TRBV30	TRBD2
TGTGCCTGGAAGGGCGCGGGATACCCAGTCGTTCCCTACGAGCAGTACTTC	CAWKGAGYPVVPYEQYF	few	TRBJ2-7	TRBV30	-
TGCAGCGTTGACCTTCGGACGGCCGAGGGGGAGCTGTTTTTT	CSVDLRTAEGELFF	few	TRBJ2-2	TRBV29-1	-
TGTGCCAGCAGCTTAGGCGGACAGTTAAGCAATCAGCCCCAGCATTTT	CASSLGGQLSNQPQHF	-	TRBJ1-5	TRBV7-2	-
TGCAGCGCCCCGGTGGGGGGCACCGGGGAGCTGTTTTTT	CSAPVGGTGELFF	-	TRBJ2-2	TRBV29-1	-
TGCAGCGTTGAAACCCAGGCCGCTACCTACGAGCAGTACTTC	CSVETQAATYEQYF	few	TRBJ2-7	TRBV29-1	-
TGCAGCGTTGAGTGGGTCTTGGGATCCCCGAACACTGAAGCTTTCTTT	CSVEWVLGSPNTEAFF	-	TRBJ1-1	TRBV29-1	-
TGTGCCAGCAGTCTGGACAGCCAAAATGAGCAGTTCTTC	CASSLDSQNEQFF	few	TRBJ2-1	TRBV27	-
TGTGCCAGCAGGTCCGGGACAATCTACGAGCAGTACTTC	CASRSGTIYEQYF	-	TRBJ2-7	TRBV6-5	-
TGTGCCAGCGCGCAGGGGGCACTTCGTGGCTACACCTTC	CASAQGALRGYTF	-	TRBJ1-2	TRBV9	TRBD1
TGTGCCAGCTCGCTGGGCCCAACTGAAGCTTTCTTT	CASSLGPTEAFF	-	TRBJ1-1	TRBV21-1	-
TGTGCCAGCAGTTTGCTCGTTAGGGGCCACGAGCAGTACTTC	CASSLLVRGHEQYF	few	TRBJ2-7	TRBV27	-
TGTGCCAGCACCCCCGGGTGGGGCAACTATGGCTACACCTTC	CASTPGWGNYGYTF	-	TRBJ1-2	TRBV5-6	-
TGCAGCGTTGAAGATCCTGGCGGGGGCCTTGAGCAGTTCTTC	CSVEDPGGGLEQFF	few	TRBJ2-1	TRBV29-1	-
TGCAGCGTTGAGGAGGGGACCCCCTATGGCTACACCTTC	CSVEEGTPYGYTF	few	TRBJ1-2	TRBV29-1	-
TGTGCCTGGAGTCGCCCCGGGTCAAATGAGCAGTTCTTC	CAWSRPGSNEQFF	-	TRBJ2-1	TRBV30	-
TGTGCCTGGGACCAGGGAGAGGACACTGAAGCTTTCTTT	CAWDQGEDTEAFF	-	TRBJ1-1	TRBV30	-
TGTGCCAGCAGCTTTTTGGCCGGGGAGCTGTTTTTT	CASSFLAGELFF	-	TRBJ2-2	TRBV5-6	-
TGCGCCAGCAGCCAATATGGGCTCGTCGGGGAGCTGTTTTTT	CASSQYGLVGELFF	medium-sized	TRBJ2-2	TRBV4-1	-
TGTGCCAGCAGTGAATGGGATGAGGAGACTGAAGCTTTCTTT	CASSEWDEETEAFF	-	TRBJ1-1	TRBV25-1	-
TGTGCCAGCCTCGGTGGAGGGGAAGCGGTTAGCACAGATACGCAGTATTTT	CASLGGGEAVSTDTQYF	-	TRBJ2-3	TRBV2	-
TGCAGCGTTGGCGGACCAGGGAAGGGCAACGAGCAGTACTTC	CSVGGPGKGNEQYF	few	TRBJ2-7	TRBV29-1	-
TGCAGCGTTTCGCCCGTTGCATCAGGGGCCAATGGCTACACCTTC	CSVSPVASGANGYTF	few	TRBJ1-2	TRBV29-1	-
TGTGCCATCATGGTCCGGACTCCATTCCCTGAGCAGTTCTTC	CAIMVRTPFPEQFF	-	TRBJ2-1	TRBV10-3	-
TGCAGCGCCCGAGGGGGGGAGAACACCGGGGAGCTGTTTTTT	CSARGGENTGELFF	few	TRBJ2-2	TRBV29-1	-
TGTGCCTGGAGAGAGGGTAGCTCCTACGAGCAGTACTTC	CAWREGSSYEQYF	-	TRBJ2-7	TRBV30	-
TGTGCCAGCGGGGGTTTACCGGGAGCCCGCTCTGGCGAGCAGTACTTC	CASGGLPGARSGEQYF	-	TRBJ2-7	TRBV2	-
TGCAGCGTGGGGGACCGGGACTCGCAGTTCTTC	CSVGDRDSQFF	few	TRBJ2-1	TRBV29-1	-